This TCR beta chain was observed in a study of blood T cell repertoires in COVID-19. Overall study context: Samples came from the United States, Italy and Spain, spanning acute and convalescent COVID-19. Sample material is recorded as cDNA or gDNA derived from T cells, B-cell-depleted T cells, or PBMCs.

In the source study's methods: Researchers report that nucleated cell counts were estimated from reference gene primer amplification. Method: immunoSEQ multiplex PCR; TCRdb's copy keeps in-frame clones and lacks some. The D gene and trimming were derived from the DNA, and the V and J assignments and clone size from that table. The profile shows a few hundred thousand clones, more than 85% of them singletons. This CDR3 region has 18 residues. V gave up 6 bases and J gave up 0 bases; unmatched junction bases: 13. The V gene's germline CDR1 is MNHNY and CDR2 SVGAGI (reference sequence). Sequenced material: peripheral blood. The sequence derives from a man between 60 and 75 years old with acute or convalescent COVID-19. This rearrangement joins TRBV6-6 to TRBJ1-4; 7 bases are shared with TRBD1. CDR3 in DNA: TGTGCCAGCAGACGAGGACAGGCGATATTTGCAACTAATGAAAAACTGTTTTTT. Amino acid sequence: CASRRGQAIFATNEKLFF.